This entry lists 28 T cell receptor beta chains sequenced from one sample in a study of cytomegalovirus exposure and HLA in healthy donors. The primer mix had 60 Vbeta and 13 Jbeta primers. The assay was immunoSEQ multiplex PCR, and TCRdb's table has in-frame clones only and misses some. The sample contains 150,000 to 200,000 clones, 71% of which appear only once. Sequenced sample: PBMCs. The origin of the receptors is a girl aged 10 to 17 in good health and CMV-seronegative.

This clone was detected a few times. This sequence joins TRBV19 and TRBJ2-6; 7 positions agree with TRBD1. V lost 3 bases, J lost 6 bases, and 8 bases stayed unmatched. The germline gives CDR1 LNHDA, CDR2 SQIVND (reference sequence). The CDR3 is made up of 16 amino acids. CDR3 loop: CASSILRTGMANVLTF. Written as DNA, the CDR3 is TGTGCCAGTAGTATCCTACGGACAGGTATGGCCAACGTCCTGACTTTC.

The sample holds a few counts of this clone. CDR3 loop: CAITTDDREQYF. CDR3 DNA: TGTGCCATCACGACTGACGACAGGGAGCAGTACTTC. V and J are TRBV2 and TRBJ2-7; weak D call: TRBD1 (6 bases). The V and J ends lost 10 bases and 7 bases respectively, with 17 bases between them. The CDR3 contains 12 residues. The germline gives CDR1 SNHLY, CDR2 FYNNEI.

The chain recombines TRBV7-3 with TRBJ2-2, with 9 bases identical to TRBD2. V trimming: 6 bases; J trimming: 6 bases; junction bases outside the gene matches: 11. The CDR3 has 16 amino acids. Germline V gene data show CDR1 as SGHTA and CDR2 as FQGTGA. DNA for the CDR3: TGTGCCAGCAGTCCCACGATACGCGGGGGGGCCGGGGAGCTGTTTTTT. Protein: CASSPTIRGGAGELFF.

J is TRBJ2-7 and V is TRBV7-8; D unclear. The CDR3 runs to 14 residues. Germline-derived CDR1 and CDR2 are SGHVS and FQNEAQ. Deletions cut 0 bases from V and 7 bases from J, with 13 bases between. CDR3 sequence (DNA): TGTGCCAGCAGCTTAGCGCTCCTACCGAAAGAGCAGTACTTC. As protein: CASSLALLPKEQYF.

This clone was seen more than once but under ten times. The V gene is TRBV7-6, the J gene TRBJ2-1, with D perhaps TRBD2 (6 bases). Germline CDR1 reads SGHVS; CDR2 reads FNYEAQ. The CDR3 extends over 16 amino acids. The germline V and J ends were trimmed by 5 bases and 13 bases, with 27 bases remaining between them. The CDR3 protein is CASSRGWAGIRGEQFF. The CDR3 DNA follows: TGTGCCAGCAGCCGCGGGTGGGCGGGGATAAGGGGAGAACAGTTCTTC.

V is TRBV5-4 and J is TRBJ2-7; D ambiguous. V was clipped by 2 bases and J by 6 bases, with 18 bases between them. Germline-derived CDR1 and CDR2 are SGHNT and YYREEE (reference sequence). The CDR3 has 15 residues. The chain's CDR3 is CASSFVPNSIREQYF. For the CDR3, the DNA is TGTGCCAGCAGCTTCGTCCCTAACAGTATTCGCGAGCAGTACTTC.

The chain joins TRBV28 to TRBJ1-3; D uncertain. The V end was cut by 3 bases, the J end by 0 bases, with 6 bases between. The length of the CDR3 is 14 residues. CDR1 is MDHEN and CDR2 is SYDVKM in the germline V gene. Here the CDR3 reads CASSFESSGNTIYF. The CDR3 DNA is TGTGCCAGCAGTTTTGAGTCCTCTGGAAACACCATATATTTT.

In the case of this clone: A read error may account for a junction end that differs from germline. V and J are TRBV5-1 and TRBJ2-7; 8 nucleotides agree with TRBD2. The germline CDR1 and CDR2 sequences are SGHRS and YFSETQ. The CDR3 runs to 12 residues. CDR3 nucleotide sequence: TGCGCCAGCAGCCCGCAAGGCGGGAGGTCGGACTTC. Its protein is CASSPQGGRSDF.

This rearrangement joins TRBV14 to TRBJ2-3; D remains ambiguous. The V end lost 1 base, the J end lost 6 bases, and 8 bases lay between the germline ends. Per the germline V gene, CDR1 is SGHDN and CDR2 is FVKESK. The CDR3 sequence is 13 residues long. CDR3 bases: TGTGCCAGCAGCCAAGGGTGGCCGGATACGCAGTATTTT. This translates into CASSQGWPDTQYF.

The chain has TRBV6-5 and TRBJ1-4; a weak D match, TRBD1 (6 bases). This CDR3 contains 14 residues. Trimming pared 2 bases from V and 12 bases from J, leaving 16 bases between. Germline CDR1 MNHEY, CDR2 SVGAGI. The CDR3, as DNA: TGTGCCAGCAGTTACCAGACGACAGGTGGGGAACTGTTTTTT. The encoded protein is CASSYQTTGGELFF.

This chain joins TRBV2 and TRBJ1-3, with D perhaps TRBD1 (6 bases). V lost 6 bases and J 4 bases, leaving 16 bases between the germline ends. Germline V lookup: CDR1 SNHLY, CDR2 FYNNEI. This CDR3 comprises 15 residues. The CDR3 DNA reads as TGTGCCAGCAGAAGGACAGTAAGCTCCGGAAACACCATATATTTT. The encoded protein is CASRRTVSSGNTIYF.

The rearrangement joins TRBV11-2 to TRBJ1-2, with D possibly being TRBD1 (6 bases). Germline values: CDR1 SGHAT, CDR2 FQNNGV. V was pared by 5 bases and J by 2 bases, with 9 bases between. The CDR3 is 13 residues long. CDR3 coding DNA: TGTGCCAGCAGCCAAGGGGGAAACTATGGCTACACCTTC. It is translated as CASSQGGNYGYTF.

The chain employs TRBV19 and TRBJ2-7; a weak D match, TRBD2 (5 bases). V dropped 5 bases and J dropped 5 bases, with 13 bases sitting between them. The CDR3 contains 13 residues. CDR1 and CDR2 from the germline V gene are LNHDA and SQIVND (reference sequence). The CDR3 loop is CASSFGIADEQYF. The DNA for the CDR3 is TGTGCCAGTAGTTTCGGGATCGCCGACGAGCAGTACTTC. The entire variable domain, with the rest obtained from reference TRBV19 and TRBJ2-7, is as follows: DGGITQSPKYLFRKEGQNVTLSCEQNLNHDAMYWYRQDPGQGLRLIYYSQIVNDFQKGDIAEGYSVSREKKESFPLTVTSAQKNPTAFYLCASSFGIADEQYFGPGTRLTVT.

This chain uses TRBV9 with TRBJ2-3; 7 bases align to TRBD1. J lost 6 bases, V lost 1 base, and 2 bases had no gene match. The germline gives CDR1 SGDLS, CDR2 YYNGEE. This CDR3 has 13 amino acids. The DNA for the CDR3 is TGTGCCAGCAGCGTATTACAGGGGGATACGCAGTATTTT. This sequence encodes CASSVLQGDTQYF.

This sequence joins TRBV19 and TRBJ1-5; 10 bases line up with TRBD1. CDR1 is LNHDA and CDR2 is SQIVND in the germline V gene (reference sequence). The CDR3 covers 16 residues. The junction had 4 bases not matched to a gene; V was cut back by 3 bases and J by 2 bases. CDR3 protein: CASSIAGTGGNQPQHF. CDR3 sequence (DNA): TGTGCCAGTAGTATCGCCGGGACAGGGGGCAATCAGCCCCAGCATTTT.

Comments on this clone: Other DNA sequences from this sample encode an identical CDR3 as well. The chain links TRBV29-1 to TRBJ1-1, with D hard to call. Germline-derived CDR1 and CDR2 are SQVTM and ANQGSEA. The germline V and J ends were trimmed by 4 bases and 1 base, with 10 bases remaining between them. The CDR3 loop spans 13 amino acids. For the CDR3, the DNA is TGCAGCGTTGGGACGGGAGGGAACACTGAAGCTTTCTTT. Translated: CSVGTGGNTEAFF. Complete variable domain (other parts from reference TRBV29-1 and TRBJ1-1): SAVISQKPSRDICQRGTSLTIQCQVDSQVTMMFWYRQQPGQSLTLIATANQGSEATYESGFVIDKFPISRPNLTFSTLTVSNMSPEDSSIYLCSVGTGGNTEAFFGQGTRLTVV.

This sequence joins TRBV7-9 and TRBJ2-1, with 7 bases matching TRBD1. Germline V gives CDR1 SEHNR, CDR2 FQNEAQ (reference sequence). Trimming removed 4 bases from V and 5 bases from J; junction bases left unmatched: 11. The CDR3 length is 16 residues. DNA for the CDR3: TGTGCCAGCAGCTCGGTCGGGACAGAAAACGACAATGAGCAGTTCTTC. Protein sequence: CASSSVGTENDNEQFF.

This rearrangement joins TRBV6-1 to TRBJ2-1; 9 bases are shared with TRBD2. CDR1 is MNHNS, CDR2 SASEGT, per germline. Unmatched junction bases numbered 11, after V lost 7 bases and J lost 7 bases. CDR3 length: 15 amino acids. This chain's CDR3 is CASTEGRGGPNEQFF. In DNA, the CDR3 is TGTGCCAGCACCGAGGGGCGGGGGGGCCCTAATGAGCAGTTCTTC.

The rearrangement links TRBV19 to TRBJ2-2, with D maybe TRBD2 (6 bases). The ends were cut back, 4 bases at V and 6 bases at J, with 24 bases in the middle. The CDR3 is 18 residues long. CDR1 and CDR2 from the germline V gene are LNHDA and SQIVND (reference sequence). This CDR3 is CASSTPGLILPDPGELFF. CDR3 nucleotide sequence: TGTGCCAGTAGTACTCCGGGACTCATACTGCCTGATCCCGGGGAGCTGTTTTTT.

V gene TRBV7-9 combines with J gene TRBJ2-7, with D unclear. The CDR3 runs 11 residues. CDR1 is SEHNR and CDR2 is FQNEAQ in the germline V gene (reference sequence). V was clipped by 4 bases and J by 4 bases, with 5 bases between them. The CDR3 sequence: CASSSEYEQYF. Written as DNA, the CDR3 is TGTGCCAGCAGCTCCGAGTACGAGCAGTACTTC. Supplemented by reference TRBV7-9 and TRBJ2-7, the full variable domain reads DTGVSQNPRHKITKRGQNVTFRCDPISEHNRLYWYRQTLGQGPEFLTYFQNEAQLEKSRLLSDRFSAERPKGSFSTLEIQRTEQGDSAMYLCASSSEYEQYFGPGTRLTVT.

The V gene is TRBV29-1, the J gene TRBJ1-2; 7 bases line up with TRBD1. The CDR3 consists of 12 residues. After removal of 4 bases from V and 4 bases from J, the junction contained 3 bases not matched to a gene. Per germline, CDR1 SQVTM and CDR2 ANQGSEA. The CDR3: CSVGSGGYGYTF. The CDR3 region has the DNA TGCAGCGTTGGTTCAGGGGGCTATGGCTACACCTTC.

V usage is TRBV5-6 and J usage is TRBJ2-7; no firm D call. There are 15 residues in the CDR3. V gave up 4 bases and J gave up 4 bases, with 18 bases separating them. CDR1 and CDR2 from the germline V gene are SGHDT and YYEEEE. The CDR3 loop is CASSPAGTDPYEQYF. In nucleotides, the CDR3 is TGTGCCAGCAGCCCGGCCGGAACAGACCCTTACGAGCAGTACTTC. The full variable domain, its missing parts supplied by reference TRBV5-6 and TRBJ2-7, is DAGVTQSPTHLIKTRGQQVTLRCSPKSGHDTVSWYQQALGQGPQFIFQYYEEEERQRGNFPDRFSGHQFPNYSSELNVNALLLGDSALYLCASSPAGTDPYEQYFGPGTRLTVT.

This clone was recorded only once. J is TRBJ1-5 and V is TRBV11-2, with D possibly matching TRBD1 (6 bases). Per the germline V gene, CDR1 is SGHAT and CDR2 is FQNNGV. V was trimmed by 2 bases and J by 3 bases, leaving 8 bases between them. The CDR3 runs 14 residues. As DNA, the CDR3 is TGTGCCAGCAGCTTACAGGGGCTCAATCAGCCCCAGCATTTT. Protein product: CASSLQGLNQPQHF.

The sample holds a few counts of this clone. CDR3 bases: TGTGCCAGCCGGGACAGGGTCACTGGAAACACCATATATTTT. Amino acids: CASRDRVTGNTIYF. The gene calls are TRBV2 and TRBJ1-3, with 9 bases that match TRBD1. The germline V gene has CDR1 SNHLY and CDR2 FYNNEI. Trimming cost V 8 bases and J 2 bases; bases outside gene matches: 4. The CDR3 runs to 14 residues.

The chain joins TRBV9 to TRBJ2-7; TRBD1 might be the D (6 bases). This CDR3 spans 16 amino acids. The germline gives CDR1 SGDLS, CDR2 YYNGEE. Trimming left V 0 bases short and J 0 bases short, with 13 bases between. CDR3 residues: CASSVEGQGSSYEQYF. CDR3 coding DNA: TGTGCCAGCAGCGTAGAAGGGCAGGGGAGCTCCTACGAGCAGTACTTC.

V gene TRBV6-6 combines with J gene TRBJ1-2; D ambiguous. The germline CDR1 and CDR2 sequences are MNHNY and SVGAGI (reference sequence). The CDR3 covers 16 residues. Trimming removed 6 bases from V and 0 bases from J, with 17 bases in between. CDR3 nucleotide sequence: TGTGCCAGCAGCCCCCCGTATGGGAGAGCTAACTATGGCTACACCTTC. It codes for CASSPPYGRANYGYTF.

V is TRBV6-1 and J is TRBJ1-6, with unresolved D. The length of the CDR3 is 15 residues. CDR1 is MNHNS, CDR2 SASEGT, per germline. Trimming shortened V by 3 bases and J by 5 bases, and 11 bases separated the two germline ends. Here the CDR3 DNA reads TGTGCCAGCAGTGACAGGCAGCCGGATAATTCACCCCTCCACTTT. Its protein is CASSDRQPDNSPLHF.

CDR3: CASSGDYQETQYF. The DNA for the CDR3 is TGTGCCAGCAGTGGCGACTATCAAGAGACCCAGTACTTC. The genes are TRBV6-1 and TRBJ2-5, with a weak D call TRBD2 (5 bases). CDR1 and CDR2 (germline): MNHNS, SASEGT. Trimming left V 4 bases short and J 2 bases short, with 8 bases between. This CDR3 has 13 residues.